This T cell receptor (beta chain) was captured by sequencing in a study of beta chain features in type 1 diabetes. The wider study: Analysis included over 90 million sorted cells drawn from all samples. The study, taken as a whole, reports: Significant though moderate, a shortening of TCRB CDR3s appeared in all four CD4+ subsets of Type 1 diabetes patients. PCR, the amplification step, might favor shorter templates, equally in patients and controls. Individuals with type 1 diabetes displayed fewer insertions and more deletions at VDJ junctions. Because the template was cDNA, high-expressing cells might be over-represented.

Germline CDR1 is MDHEN and CDR2 is SYDVKM. This CDR3 is 13 amino acids long. Trimming shortened V by 6 bases and J by 5 bases, and 11 bases separated the two germline ends. Comment on this clone: What it binds is unknown.

The whole isolated RNA underwent reverse transcription, so sequencing captured expressed TCRB transcripts. Method: immunoSEQ multiplex PCR; TCRdb's copy keeps in-frame clones and lacks some. The sample includes around 45,000 clones, approximately 43% of them seen just once. Sequencing was done on a sample of stem cell memory CD4+ T cells from blood. The sequence derives from a man between 25 and 39 years old with type 1 diabetes. The chain combines TRBV28 with TRBJ1-5; no firm D call. The CDR3 loop reads CASRPPGYQPQHF. The CDR3 DNA follows: TGTGCCAGCAGACCGCCGGGGTATCAGCCCCAGCATTTT.